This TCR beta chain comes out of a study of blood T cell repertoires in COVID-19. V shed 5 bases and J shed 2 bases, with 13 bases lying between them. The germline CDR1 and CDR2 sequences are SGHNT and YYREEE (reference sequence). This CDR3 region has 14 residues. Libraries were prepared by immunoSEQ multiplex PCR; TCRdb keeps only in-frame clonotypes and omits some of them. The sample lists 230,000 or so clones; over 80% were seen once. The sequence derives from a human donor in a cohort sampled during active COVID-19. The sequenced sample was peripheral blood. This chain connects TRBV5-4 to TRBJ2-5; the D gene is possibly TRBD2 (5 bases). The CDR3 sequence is CASSLAGMQETQYF. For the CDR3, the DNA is TGTGCCAGCAGTCTGGCGGGCATGCAAGAGACCCAGTACTTC. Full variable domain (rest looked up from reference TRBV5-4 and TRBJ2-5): ETGVTQSPTHLIKTRGQQVTLRCSSQSGHNTVSWYQQALGQGPQFIFQYYREEENGRGNFPPRFSGLQFPNYSSELNVNALELDDSALYLCASSLAGMQETQYFGPGTRLLVL.